What follows is one T cell receptor beta chain and its context. These data come from a study of blood T cell repertoires in COVID-19. Study information: T cells, B-cell-depleted T cells, or PBMCs provided the cDNA or gDNA that served as material.

Source study methods: Nucleated cell number was recorded as an estimate derived from reference gene primer amplification. Using immunoSEQ multiplex PCR, the repertoire was profiled, and TCRdb retains in-frame clones only, with some absent. From that table come the V and J calls and clone size; the DNA was used to work out D and trimming. The sample records 110,000 to 150,000 clones, 81% being singletons. Material: peripheral blood. This TCR derives from a human donor in a cohort sampled during active COVID-19.

CDR3 protein: CASSFGGIETQYF. The CDR3 bases are TGTGCCAGCAGTTTCGGGGGGATAGAGACCCAGTACTTC. The chain uses TRBV28 and TRBJ2-5; the match to TRBD2 covers 7 bases. Germline V gene data show CDR1 as MDHEN and CDR2 as SYDVKM. The junction had 2 bases not matched to a gene; V was cut back by 3 bases and J by 4 bases. The CDR3 is 13 residues long.